These 14 T cell receptor beta chains originate from one sample sequenced in a study of shared clonotypes between healthy human individuals. The table came from immunoSEQ multiplex PCR; TCRdb's copy has only in-frame clones and leaves some out. The sample holds 1,400,000 or so clones; about 98.5% are singletons and the top ten take approximately 0.38%. Input material: naive CD4+ T cells sorted from blood. Indicated subset: CD45RA+ positively selected. Source of these receptors: a man aged 25 to 40 in good health.

This clone has only one observation. The CDR3 spells CASSKREGGTDTQYF. The CDR3, as DNA: TGTGCCAGCAGCAAGAGGGAAGGCGGCACAGATACGCAGTATTTT. The chain couples TRBV7-6 to TRBJ2-3; D is possibly TRBD2 (5 bases). V lost 5 bases, J lost 1 base, and 13 bases lay in between. The germline V gene has CDR1 SGHVS and CDR2 FNYEAQ. CDR3 size: 15 residues.

The genes are TRBV7-3 and TRBJ2-2; 14 bases match TRBD2. J lost 4 bases, V lost 5 bases, and 9 bases had no gene match. This CDR3 is built from 18 residues. From germline, CDR1 is SGHTA and CDR2 FQGTGA. This CDR3 is CASSPLGLAGGGTGELFF. The CDR3 DNA reads as TGTGCCAGCAGCCCGCTCGGACTAGCGGGAGGTGGCACCGGGGAGCTGTTTTTT.

The rearrangement links TRBV28 to TRBJ1-2; D ambiguous. This CDR3 spans 12 amino acids. CDR1 and CDR2 from the germline V gene are MDHEN and SYDVKM. V was pared by 5 bases and J by 7 bases, with 11 bases between. CDR3 DNA sequence: TGTGCCAGCAGTGAATTTTTTGGTGGCTACACCTTC. The encoded protein is CASSEFFGGYTF.

The chain has TRBV10-3 and TRBJ1-1; D gene ambiguous. In germline, CDR1 is ENHRY, CDR2 SYGVKD. V was clipped by 3 bases and J by 5 bases, with 13 bases between them. The CDR3 consists of 14 residues. The CDR3 loop is CAISDIEGRTEAFF. CDR3 DNA: TGTGCCATCAGTGATATAGAGGGCCGAACTGAAGCTTTCTTT.

V gene TRBV18 combines with J gene TRBJ2-5, with 7 bases matching TRBD1. Germline V gene lookup returns CDR1 KGHSH and CDR2 LQKENI. This CDR3 spans 11 amino acids. V gave up 8 bases and J gave up 5 bases; unmatched junction bases: 2. In DNA, the CDR3 is TGTGCCAGCGGCAGGGGGGAGACCCAGTACTTC. This gives the protein CASGRGETQYF.

V and J are TRBV4-1 and TRBJ2-1; D possibly corresponds to TRBD2 (6 bases). Germline V gene lookup returns CDR1 MGHRA and CDR2 YSYEKL. With 1 base removed from V and 9 bases from J, the gap between germline ends came to 16 bases. The CDR3 length is 15 residues. The chain's CDR3 is CASSQVPTGVSEQFF. The DNA for the CDR3 is TGCGCCAGCAGCCAAGTCCCAACGGGGGTAAGTGAGCAGTTCTTC.

CDR3 sequence: CASSFPESKNIQYF. The CDR3 region has the DNA TGTGCCAGCAGCTTCCCGGAGTCCAAAAACATTCAGTACTTC. V is TRBV7-9 and J is TRBJ2-4; no clear D. The V end was cut by 3 bases, the J end by 2 bases, with 8 bases between. The CDR3 spans 14 residues. CDR1 and CDR2 from the germline V gene are SEHNR and FQNEAQ (reference sequence).

This clone was recorded once. V usage is TRBV2 and J usage is TRBJ2-7; D unclear. Trimming took off 6 bases at V and 3 bases at J, with 12 bases between the two ends. The germline gives CDR1 SNHLY, CDR2 FYNNEI. The CDR3 runs to 13 residues. Here the CDR3 DNA reads TGTGCCAGCAGGGAGACACGATACTACGAGCAGTACTTC. Translated, it gives CASRETRYYEQYF.

This chain joins TRBV27 and TRBJ1-2, with D perhaps TRBD1 (6 bases). The CDR3 spans 13 residues. Between the trimmed V and J ends, which lost 3 bases and 4 bases, there was a span of 9 bases. Germline loops: CDR1 MNHEY, CDR2 SMNVEV (reference sequence). Here the CDR3 DNA reads TGTGCCAGCAGTTTCTCAGGGGTCTATGGCTACACCTTC. It codes for CASSFSGVYGYTF.

J is TRBJ2-2 and V is TRBV15; 11 nucleotides line up with TRBD2. The CDR3 runs 17 residues. After removal of 5 bases from V and 6 bases from J, the junction contained 11 bases not matched to a gene. Germline-derived CDR1 and CDR2 are LNHNV and YYDKDF (reference sequence). CDR3 sequence: CATSSGSGRARSGELFF. In DNA form, the CDR3 reads TGTGCCACCAGCTCCGGTAGCGGGAGGGCTCGGTCCGGGGAGCTGTTTTTT.

The chain uses TRBV10-3 and TRBJ2-7; 7 bases map to TRBD2. CDR1 ENHRY and CDR2 SYGVKD come from the germline V gene. The CDR3 runs 14 residues. V was clipped by 7 bases and J by 0 bases; unmatched bases: 6. CDR3 sequence: CAIKKGGSSYEQYF. The CDR3 bases are TGTGCCATCAAAAAAGGCGGGAGCTCCTACGAGCAGTACTTC.

J is TRBJ2-1 and V is TRBV7-3; D perhaps matches TRBD2 (6 bases). Trimming shortened V by 5 bases and J by 7 bases, and 18 bases separated the two germline ends. The germline V gene encodes CDR1 SGHTA and CDR2 FQGTGA. This CDR3 comprises 15 residues. The CDR3 DNA follows: TGTGCCAGCAGCAAAGGACTGCCGGGGAGGAATGAGCAGTTCTTC. This encodes CASSKGLPGRNEQFF.

The CDR3 region is CASSSGRTSLHEQFF. CDR3 sequence (DNA): TGTGCCAGCAGCTCCGGAAGGACTAGCTTGCATGAGCAGTTCTTC. The chain has TRBV7-8 and TRBJ2-1; 8 bases line up with TRBD2. In germline, CDR1 is SGHVS, CDR2 FQNEAQ. The CDR3 extends over 15 amino acids. The junction had 10 bases not matched to a gene; V was cut back by 4 bases and J by 8 bases. Full variable domain (missing parts from reference TRBV7-8 and TRBJ2-1): GAGVSQSPRYKVAKRGQDVALRCDPISGHVSLFWYQQALGQGPEFLTYFQNEAQLDKSGLPSDRFFAERPEGSVSTLKIQRTQQEDSAVYLCASSSGRTSLHEQFFGPGTRLTVL.

This clone was seen just once. The rearrangement uses TRBV11-1 and TRBJ2-5, with TRBD2 matching over 10 bases. This CDR3 comprises 17 residues. V was pared by 2 bases and J by 9 bases, with 15 bases of the junction left unmatched. CDR1 is SGHAT and CDR2 is FQDESV in the germline V gene (reference sequence). This CDR3 is CASSLPGGLAAKTAQYF. The CDR3 region has the DNA TGTGCCAGCAGCTTACCCGGCGGACTAGCGGCTAAGACGGCCCAGTACTTC.